The 13 T cell receptor beta chains in this list originate from one sample, sequenced in a study of cytomegalovirus exposure and HLA in healthy donors. 60 Vbeta and 13 Jbeta primers were used in PCR. Generated by immunoSEQ multiplex PCR, the TCRdb table keeps only in-frame clones and is missing some. The sample contains fewer than 150,000 clones, approximately 73% of which appear only once. Specimen: PBMCs. Every receptor here comes from a human donor in good health.

The chain is built from TRBV28 and TRBJ1-4, with 7 nucleotides matching TRBD1. V gave up 5 bases and J gave up 7 bases; unmatched junction bases: 4. Germline V gene sequence: CDR1 MDHEN, CDR2 SYDVKM. The CDR3 extends over 13 amino acids. The CDR3 region is CASSPTGVEKLFF. CDR3 bases: TGTGCCAGCAGTCCTACAGGGGTTGAAAAACTGTTTTTT.

The chain uses TRBV11-2 and TRBJ1-6; maybe TRBD1 (5 bases). CDR1 and CDR2 (germline): SGHAT, FQNNGV. The germline V and J ends were trimmed by 5 bases and 2 bases, with 10 bases remaining between them. The CDR3 contains 15 residues. CDR3 in DNA: TGTGCCAGCAGCCAGGGAATAACCTATAATTCACCCCTCCACTTT. Protein: CASSQGITYNSPLHF.

The chain carries TRBV2 and TRBJ1-1; D ambiguous. The CDR3 length is 17 residues. The germline gives CDR1 SNHLY, CDR2 FYNNEI. Trimming took off 2 bases at V and 8 bases at J, with 24 bases between the two ends. The CDR3 DNA reads as TGTGCCAGCAGTGAAATACGTGGGCTAACCTCCCCGGCCGAAGCTTTCTTT. This encodes CASSEIRGLTSPAEAFF.

The chain couples TRBV4-1 to TRBJ2-7; 9 positions agree with TRBD1. CDR3 size: 16 residues. The junction had 6 bases not matched to a gene; V was cut back by 0 bases and J by 3 bases. The germline CDR1 and CDR2 sequences are MGHRA and YSYEKL. The DNA of the CDR3 is TGCGCCAGCAGCCAAGATAGGGGACAGGGATACTACGAGCAGTACTTC. As protein: CASSQDRGQGYYEQYF.

This clone was observed a handful of times. J is TRBJ2-3 and V is TRBV5-1, with D perhaps matching TRBD1 (6 bases). Germline CDR1 is SGHRS and CDR2 is YFSETQ. This CDR3 is built from 16 residues. Trimming shortened V by 7 bases and J by 2 bases, and 20 bases separated the two germline ends. The CDR3 loop is CASRQKGHELTDTQYF. The DNA of the CDR3 is TGCGCCAGCCGTCAAAAGGGACACGAACTCACAGATACGCAGTATTTT. The full variable domain, in which reference TRBV5-1 and TRBJ2-3 provide the parts outside the CDR3, is KAGVTQTPRYLIKTRGQQVTLSCSPISGHRSVSWYQQTPGQGLQFLFEYFSETQRNKGNFPGRFSGRQFSNSRSEMNVSTLELGDSALYLCASRQKGHELTDTQYFGPGTRLTVL.

This clone appeared a few times. The V and J genes are TRBV2 and TRBJ1-2; D is uncertain. The germline gives CDR1 SNHLY, CDR2 FYNNEI. There are 10 residues in the CDR3. V was clipped by 7 bases and J by 7 bases, with 7 bases between them. CDR3 bases: TGTGCCAGCAAGGAGGGTGGCTACACCTTC. It is translated as CASKEGGYTF. The full variable domain, in which reference TRBV2 and TRBJ1-2 provide the parts outside the CDR3, is EPEVTQTPSHQVTQMGQEVILRCVPISNHLYFYWYRQILGQKVEFLVSFYNNEISEKSEIFDDQFSVERPDGSNFTLKIRSTKLEDSAMYFCASKEGGYTFGSGTRLTVV.

Of note for this clone: Since a much larger clone is just one base distant, this may be a read error. The rearrangement joins TRBV5-4 to TRBJ2-5; D not certain. The J call may be in error: the DNA end matches TRBJ2-7 better. This CDR3 region has 11 residues. Germline CDR1 SGHNT, CDR2 YYREEE (reference sequence). The DNA of the CDR3 is TGTGCCAGCAGCTCGTCCTACGAGCAGTACTTC. It translates to CASSSSYEQYF.

DNA for the CDR3: TGTGCCAGCTCACCACTGGGTGCGGGAGCACCCTACGAGCAGTACTTC. This translates into CASSPLGAGAPYEQYF. The chain carries TRBV18 and TRBJ2-7, with 7 nucleotides matching TRBD2. Per the germline V gene, CDR1 is KGHSH and CDR2 is LQKENI. V shed 1 base and J 2 bases; nucleotides not matched to a gene: 8. CDR3 length equals 16 residues.

The CDR3 here is CAWCYGQGDYGYTF. The CDR3 nucleotides are TGTGCCTGGTGTTACGGACAAGGTGACTATGGCTACACCTTC. The gene calls are TRBV30 and TRBJ1-2, with a possible D match to TRBD1 (5 bases). The CDR3 runs 14 residues. V was shortened by 5 bases and J by 3 bases, with 16 bases between the two germline ends. Germline V gives CDR1 GTSNPN, CDR2 SVGIG (reference sequence).

This chain links TRBV2 with TRBJ1-2; the D is unclear. Germline V gives CDR1 SNHLY, CDR2 FYNNEI. The V and J ends lost 2 bases and 4 bases respectively, with 11 bases between them. This CDR3 is built from 14 residues. CDR3 nucleotide sequence: TGTGCCAGCAGTGAAAGTCAGTCAACCTATGGCTACACCTTC. It codes for CASSESQSTYGYTF.

This chain joins TRBV5-1 and TRBJ2-7; 7 bases align to TRBD2. Per the germline V gene, CDR1 is SGHRS and CDR2 is YFSETQ. The CDR3 length is 14 residues. The V gene end was trimmed by 2 bases and the J gene end by 5 bases; junction bases not matched to a gene: 7. In nucleotides, the CDR3 is TGCGCCAGCAGCTTTTGGGAGGGCGGACACGAGCAGTACTTC. Encoded protein: CASSFWEGGHEQYF. The full variable domain, rest sourced from reference TRBV5-1 and TRBJ2-7, is KAGVTQTPRYLIKTRGQQVTLSCSPISGHRSVSWYQQTPGQGLQFLFEYFSETQRNKGNFPGRFSGRQFSNSRSEMNVSTLELGDSALYLCASSFWEGGHEQYFGPGTRLTVT.

The rearrangement uses TRBV5-8 and TRBJ2-7; 9 bases agree with TRBD1. With 10 bases clipped from V and 4 bases from J, the junction kept 6 bases outside the gene matches. Germline V lookup: CDR1 SGHTS, CDR2 YDEGEE. CDR3 length: 12 amino acids. The CDR3 DNA is TGTGCCGGACGGACAGGGGATTACGAGCAGTACTTC. This gives the protein CAGRTGDYEQYF.

The chain uses TRBV14 and TRBJ1-1, with TRBD1 as a possible D gene (6 bases). The CDR3 sequence is 16 residues long. From germline, CDR1 is SGHDN and CDR2 FVKESK. V shed 0 bases and J shed 0 bases, with 11 bases lying between them. CDR3 in amino acids: CASSQDIGGMNTEAFF. CDR3 bases: TGTGCCAGCAGCCAAGACATAGGGGGAATGAACACTGAAGCTTTCTTT.